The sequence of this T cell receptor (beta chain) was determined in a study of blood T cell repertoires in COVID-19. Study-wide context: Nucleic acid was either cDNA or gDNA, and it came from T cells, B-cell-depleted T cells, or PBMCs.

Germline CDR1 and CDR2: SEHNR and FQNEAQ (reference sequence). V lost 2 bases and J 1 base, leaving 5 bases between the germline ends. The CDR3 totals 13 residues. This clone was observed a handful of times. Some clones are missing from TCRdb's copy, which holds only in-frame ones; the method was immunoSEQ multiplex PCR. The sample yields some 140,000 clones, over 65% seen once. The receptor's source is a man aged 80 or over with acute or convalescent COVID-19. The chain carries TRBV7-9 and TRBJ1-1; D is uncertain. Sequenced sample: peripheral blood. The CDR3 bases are TGTGCCAGCAGCTTATCACAGAACACTGAAGCTTTCTTT. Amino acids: CASSLSQNTEAFF.